This TCR beta chain comes out of a study of T cell responses to AZD1222 COVID-19 vaccine. Study-level results: Clonal diversity may have been underestimated, and the donors were mostly white British, with more females than males. Spike-specific TCR breadth and depth went up after people got two AZD1222 doses. Reports indicate that nearly half of spike-specific TCRs are directed at unmutated variant regions. At baseline, just a handful of AZD1222 recipients tested seropositive.

Clones were read by immunoSEQ multiplex PCR, and TCRdb kept only the in-frame ones, dropping some. The sample lists 150,000 to 200,000 clones, approximately 90% seen once, with around 2.9% in the top ten. The CDR3 has 17 residues. The V gene end was trimmed by 5 bases and the J gene end by 5 bases; junction bases not matched to a gene: 7. CDR1 is SGHTA and CDR2 is FQGNSA in the germline V gene. This clone appeared a few times. The antigen is unknown. J is TRBJ2-3 and V is TRBV7-2; TRBD2 matches 16 bases. The clonotype comes from an adult in good health. The source was peripheral blood, collected on day 0 of AZD1222 vaccination. The CDR3 loop is CASSPGTSGGAVDTQYF. CDR3 in DNA: TGTGCCAGCAGCCCTGGGACTAGCGGGGGGGCTGTAGATACGCAGTATTTT.